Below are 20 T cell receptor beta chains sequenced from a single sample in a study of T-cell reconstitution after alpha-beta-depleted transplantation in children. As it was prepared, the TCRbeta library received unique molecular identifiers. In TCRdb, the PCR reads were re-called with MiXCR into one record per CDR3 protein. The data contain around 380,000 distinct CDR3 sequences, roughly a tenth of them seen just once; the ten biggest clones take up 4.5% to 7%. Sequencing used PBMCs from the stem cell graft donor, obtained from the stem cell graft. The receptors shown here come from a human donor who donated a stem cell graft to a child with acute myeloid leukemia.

CDR3 bases: TGTGCCAGCAGCCTGGACGATAACTACGAGCAGTACGTC. Its protein is CASSLDDNYEQYV. The chain joins TRBV7-9 to TRBJ2-7; D remains ambiguous. The CDR3 runs 13 residues. V lost 5 bases and J 3 bases, leaving 11 bases between the germline ends. Germline V gives CDR1 SEHNR, CDR2 FQNEAQ (reference sequence).

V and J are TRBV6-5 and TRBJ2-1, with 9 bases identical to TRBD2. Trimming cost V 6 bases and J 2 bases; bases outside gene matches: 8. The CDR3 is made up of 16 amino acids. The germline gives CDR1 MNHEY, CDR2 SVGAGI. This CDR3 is CASRGGASGAYNEQFF. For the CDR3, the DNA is TGTGCCAGCAGGGGGGGGGCTAGCGGGGCCTACAATGAGCAGTTCTTC.

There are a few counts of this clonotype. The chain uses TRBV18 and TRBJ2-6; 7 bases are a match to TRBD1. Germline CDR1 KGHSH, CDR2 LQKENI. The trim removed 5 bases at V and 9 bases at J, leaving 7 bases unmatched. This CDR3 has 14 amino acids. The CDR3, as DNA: TGTGCCAGCTCATCCTACAGGGGTGACAACGTCCTGACTTTC. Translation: CASSSYRGDNVLTF.

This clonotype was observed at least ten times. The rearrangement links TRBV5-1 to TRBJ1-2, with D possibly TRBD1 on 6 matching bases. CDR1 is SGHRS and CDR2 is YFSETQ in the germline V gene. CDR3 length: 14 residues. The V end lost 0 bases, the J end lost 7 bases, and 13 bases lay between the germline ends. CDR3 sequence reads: CASSLGGTRRGYTF. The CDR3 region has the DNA TGCGCCAGCAGCTTGGGCGGGACAAGACGTGGCTACACCTTC.

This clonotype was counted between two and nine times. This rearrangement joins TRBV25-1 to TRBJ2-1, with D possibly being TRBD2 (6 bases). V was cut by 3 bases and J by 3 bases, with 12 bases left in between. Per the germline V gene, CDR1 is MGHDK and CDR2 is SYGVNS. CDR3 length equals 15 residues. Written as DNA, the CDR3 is TGTGCCAGCAGTGAGTTCGGGGGAGTCTACAATGAGCAGTTCTTC. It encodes CASSEFGGVYNEQFF.

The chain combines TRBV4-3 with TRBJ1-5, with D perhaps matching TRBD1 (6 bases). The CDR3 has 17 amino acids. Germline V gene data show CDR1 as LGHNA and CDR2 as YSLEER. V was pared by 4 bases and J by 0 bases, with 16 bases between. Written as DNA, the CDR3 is TGCGCCAGCAGCCCGACACCAAGGACAGATAGCAATCAGCCCCAGCATTTT. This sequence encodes CASSPTPRTDSNQPQHF.

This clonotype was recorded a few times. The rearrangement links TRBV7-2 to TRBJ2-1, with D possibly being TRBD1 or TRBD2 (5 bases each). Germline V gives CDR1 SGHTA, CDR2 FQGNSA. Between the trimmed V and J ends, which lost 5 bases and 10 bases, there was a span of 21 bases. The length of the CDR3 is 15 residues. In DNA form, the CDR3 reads TGTGCCAGCAGCGTTGAAGGGACCACGGGGAAGGAGCAGTTCTTC. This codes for CASSVEGTTGKEQFF.

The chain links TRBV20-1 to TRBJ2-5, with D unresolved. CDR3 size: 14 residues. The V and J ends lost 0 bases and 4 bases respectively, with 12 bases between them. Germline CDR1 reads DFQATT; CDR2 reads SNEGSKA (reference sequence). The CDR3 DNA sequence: TGCAGTGCTAGAGATTCAGCAGGTTTAGAGACCCAGTACTTC. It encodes CSARDSAGLETQYF.

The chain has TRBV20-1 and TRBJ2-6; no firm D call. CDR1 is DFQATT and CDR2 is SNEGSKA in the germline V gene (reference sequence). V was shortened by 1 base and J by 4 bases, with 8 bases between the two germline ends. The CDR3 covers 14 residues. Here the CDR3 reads CSARGPGGANVLTF. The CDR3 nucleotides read TGCAGTGCTAGAGGGCCTGGAGGGGCCAACGTCCTGACTTTC.

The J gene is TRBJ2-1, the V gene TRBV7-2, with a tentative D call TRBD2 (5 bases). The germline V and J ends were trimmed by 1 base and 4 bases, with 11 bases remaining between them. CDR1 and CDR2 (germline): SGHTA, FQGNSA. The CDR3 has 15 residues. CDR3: CASSLGSGFYNEQFF. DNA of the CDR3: TGTGCCAGCAGCTTAGGGTCGGGATTTTACAATGAGCAGTTCTTC.

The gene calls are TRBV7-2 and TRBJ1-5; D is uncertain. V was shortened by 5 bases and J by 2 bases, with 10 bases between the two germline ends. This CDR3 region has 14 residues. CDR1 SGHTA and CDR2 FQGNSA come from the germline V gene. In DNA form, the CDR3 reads TGTGCCAGCAGCCTACAATGGGGCAATCAGCCCCAGCATTTT. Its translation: CASSLQWGNQPQHF.

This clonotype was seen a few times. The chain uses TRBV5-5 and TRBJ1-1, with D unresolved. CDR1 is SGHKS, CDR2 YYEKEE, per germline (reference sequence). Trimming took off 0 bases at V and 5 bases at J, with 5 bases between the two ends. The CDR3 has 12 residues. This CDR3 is CASSLVLTEAFF. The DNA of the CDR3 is TGTGCCAGCAGCTTGGTATTAACTGAAGCTTTCTTT.

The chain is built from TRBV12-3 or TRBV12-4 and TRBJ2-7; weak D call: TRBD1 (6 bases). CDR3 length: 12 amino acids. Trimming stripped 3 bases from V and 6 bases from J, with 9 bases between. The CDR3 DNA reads TGTGCCAGCAGTTTTGTGGGGGCCGAGCAGTACTTC. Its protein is CASSFVGAEQYF.

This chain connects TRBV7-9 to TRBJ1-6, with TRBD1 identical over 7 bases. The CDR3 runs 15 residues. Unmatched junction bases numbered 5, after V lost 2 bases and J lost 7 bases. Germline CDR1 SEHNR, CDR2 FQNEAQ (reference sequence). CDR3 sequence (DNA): TGTGCCAGCAGCTTAAAGGACAGGCGAAATTCACCCCTCCACTTT. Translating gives CASSLKDRRNSPLHF.

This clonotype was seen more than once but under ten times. The CDR3 protein is CASSLPLPGSSTDTQYF. The CDR3 DNA reads TGTGCCAGCAGCTTACCACTACCCGGATCTAGCACAGATACGCAGTATTTT. V is TRBV5-4 and J is TRBJ2-3, with D unresolved. Deletions cut 2 bases from V and 0 bases from J, with 16 bases between. CDR3 length: 17 amino acids. The germline V gene has CDR1 SGHNT and CDR2 YYREEE (reference sequence). Complete variable domain (other parts from reference TRBV5-4 and TRBJ2-3): ETGVTQSPTHLIKTRGQQVTLRCSSQSGHNTVSWYQQALGQGPQFIFQYYREEENGRGNFPPRFSGLQFPNYSSELNVNALELDDSALYLCASSLPLPGSSTDTQYFGPGTRLTVL.

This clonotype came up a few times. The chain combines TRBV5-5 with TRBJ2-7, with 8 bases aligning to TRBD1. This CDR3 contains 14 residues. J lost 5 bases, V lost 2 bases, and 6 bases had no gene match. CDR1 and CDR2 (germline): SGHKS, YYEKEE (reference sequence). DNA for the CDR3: TGTGCCAGCAGCTTCTCATCAGGGGGCAACGAGCAGTACGTC. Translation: CASSFSSGGNEQYV.

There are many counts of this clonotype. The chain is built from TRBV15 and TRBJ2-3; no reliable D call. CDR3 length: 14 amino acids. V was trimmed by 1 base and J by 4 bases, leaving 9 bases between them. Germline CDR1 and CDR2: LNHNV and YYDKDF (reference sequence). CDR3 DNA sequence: TGTGCCACCAGCAGAGGTTTGAACGCAGATACGCAGTATTTT. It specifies CATSRGLNADTQYF. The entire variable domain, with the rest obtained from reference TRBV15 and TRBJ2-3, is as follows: DAMVIQNPRYQVTQFGKPVTLSCSQTLNHNVMYWYQQKSSQAPKLLFHYYDKDFNNEADTPDNFQSRRPNTSFCFLDIRSPGLGDTAMYLCATSRGLNADTQYFGPGTRLTVL.

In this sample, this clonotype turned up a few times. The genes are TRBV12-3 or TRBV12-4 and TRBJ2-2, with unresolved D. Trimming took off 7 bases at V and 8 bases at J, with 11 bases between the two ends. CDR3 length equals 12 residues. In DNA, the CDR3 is TGTGCCAGCAACTTGGGCCAAGGGGAGCTGTTTTTT. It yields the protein CASNLGQGELFF.

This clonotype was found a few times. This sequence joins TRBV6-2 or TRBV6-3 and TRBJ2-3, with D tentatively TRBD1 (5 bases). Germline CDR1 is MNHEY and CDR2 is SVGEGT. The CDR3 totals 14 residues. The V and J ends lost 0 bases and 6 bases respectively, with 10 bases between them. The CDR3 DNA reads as TGTGCCAGCAGTTACTCGACAGCCGGGGATACGCAGTATTTT. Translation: CASSYSTAGDTQYF.

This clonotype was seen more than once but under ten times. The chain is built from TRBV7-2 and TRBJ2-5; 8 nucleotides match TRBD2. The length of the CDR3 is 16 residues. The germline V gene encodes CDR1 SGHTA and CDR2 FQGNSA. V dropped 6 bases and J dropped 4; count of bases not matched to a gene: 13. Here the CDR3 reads CASSWRAAGAGETQYF. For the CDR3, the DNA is TGTGCCAGCAGTTGGCGGGCAGCGGGGGCAGGAGAGACCCAGTACTTC.